The rows below give T cell receptor beta chains drawn from one sample of a study of blood T cell repertoires in COVID-19. TCRdb keeps only in-frame clones here, not all; method: immunoSEQ multiplex PCR. The sample includes about 100,000 clones, just over 85% of them seen just once. Material for sequencing was peripheral blood. Receptors originate from a human donor in a cohort sampled during active COVID-19. Each CDR3 is given with its conserved first and last residue. D genes are given only for firm matches. Part of the rows lack a size; the others show once, few, many or a class for expanded clones.

NA	NA	TRBV6-2/TRBV6-3	TRBJ2-3	CASSYSTGKVRDTQYF	TGTGCCAGCAGTTACTCGACTGGAAAGGTTCGGGATACGCAGTATTTT
NA	TRBD2	TRBV13	TRBJ2-7	CASSPQREGYEQYF	TGTGCCAGCAGCCCGCAACGGGAGGGCTACGAGCAGTACTTC
NA	NA	TRBV4-3	TRBJ1-6	CASSQTTSAALHF	TGCGCCAGCAGCCAAACGACCTCGGCGGCCCTCCACTTT
NA	NA	TRBV30	TRBJ2-1	CAWSAQGTGLIFYNEQFF	TGTGCCTGGAGTGCCCAGGGTACGGGACTTATTTTCTACAATGAGCAGTTCTTC
few	NA	TRBV9	TRBJ1-1	CASSVDPPQSMNTEAFF	TGTGCCAGCAGCGTAGATCCCCCACAGTCCATGAACACTGAAGCTTTCTTT
NA	NA	TRBV14	TRBJ2-7	CASSQVGTPHYEQYF	TGTGCCAGCAGCCAAGTCGGGACTCCCCACTACGAGCAGTACTTC
once	NA	TRBV28	TRBJ1-6	CASSSGGAYNSPLHF	TGTGCCAGCAGTTCGGGGGGGGCGTATAATTCACCCCTCCACTTT
NA	NA	TRBV7-2	TRBJ2-2	CASSRGGTGLTGELFF	TGTGCCAGCAGCCGGGGGGGGACAGGGCTCACCGGGGAGCTGTTTTTT
NA	TRBD1	TRBV6-5	TRBJ2-7	CASSKTGVGEQYF	TGTGCCAGCAGTAAAACAGGGGTGGGAGAGCAGTACTTC
NA	TRBD1	TRBV5-8	TRBJ1-4	CASSLGQGLEKLFF	TGTGCCAGCAGCTTGGGACAGGGACTCGAAAAACTGTTTTTT
NA	NA	TRBV6-5	TRBJ2-2	CASSPGGGRTGELFF	TGTGCCAGCAGTCCTGGGGGCGGGCGAACCGGGGAGCTGTTTTTT
NA	TRBD1	TRBV9	TRBJ2-3	CASSQGQPSTDTQYF	TGTGCCAGCAGCCAGGGACAGCCTAGCACAGATACGCAGTATTTT
few	TRBD1	TRBV5-4	TRBJ1-2	CASSLGTVYGYTF	TGTGCCAGCAGCTTAGGGACAGTCTATGGCTACACCTTC
NA	NA	TRBV28	TRBJ2-1	CASSYQQQGGQFF	TGTGCCAGCAGCTACCAACAACAGGGCGGGCAGTTCTTC
NA	TRBD1	TRBV24-1	TRBJ1-5	CATMGTAYNQPQHF	TGTGCCACCATGGGGACAGCGTACAATCAGCCCCAGCATTTT
NA	NA	TRBV19	TRBJ2-2	CASSIEGNTGELFF	TGTGCCAGTAGTATCGAGGGAAATACCGGGGAGCTGTTTTTT
NA	NA	TRBV28	TRBJ1-5	CASSFGGVYSNQPQHF	TGTGCCAGCAGTTTTGGGGGGGTTTATAGCAATCAGCCCCAGCATTTT
NA	TRBD2	TRBV12-3/TRBV12-4	TRBJ2-1	CASAPTGRDEQFF	TGTGCCAGCGCGCCTACCGGGAGGGATGAGCAGTTCTTC
NA	NA	TRBV10-3	TRBJ2-2	CAISESGDANTGELFF	TGTGCCATCAGTGAGTCTGGAGACGCGAACACCGGGGAGCTGTTTTTT
NA	TRBD1	TRBV4-2	TRBJ1-4	CASSRGQVNEKLFF	TGTGCCAGCAGCCGGGGACAGGTTAATGAAAAACTGTTTTTT
NA	NA	TRBV9	TRBJ2-3	CASSPTGNSASTDTQYF	TGTGCCAGCAGCCCTACGGGAAACAGTGCTAGCACAGATACGCAGTATTTT
NA	NA	TRBV28	TRBJ1-6	CASMEGLGRGSPLHF	TGTGCCAGCATGGAGGGGTTGGGGCGGGGATCACCCCTCCACTTT
NA	NA	TRBV19	TRBJ2-7	CASSPGAGSSFSEQYF	TGTGCCAGTAGTCCTGGCGCGGGCTCGAGTTTCTCCGAGCAGTACTTC
NA	TRBD1	TRBV19	TRBJ2-2	CASSVGDRKTGELFF	TGTGCCAGTAGTGTCGGGGACAGAAAGACCGGGGAGCTGTTTTTT
NA	NA	TRBV10-2	TRBJ1-1	CASSEAPQVRLGTEAFF	TGCGCCAGCAGTGAGGCCCCCCAGGTACGCTTGGGCACTGAAGCTTTCTTT